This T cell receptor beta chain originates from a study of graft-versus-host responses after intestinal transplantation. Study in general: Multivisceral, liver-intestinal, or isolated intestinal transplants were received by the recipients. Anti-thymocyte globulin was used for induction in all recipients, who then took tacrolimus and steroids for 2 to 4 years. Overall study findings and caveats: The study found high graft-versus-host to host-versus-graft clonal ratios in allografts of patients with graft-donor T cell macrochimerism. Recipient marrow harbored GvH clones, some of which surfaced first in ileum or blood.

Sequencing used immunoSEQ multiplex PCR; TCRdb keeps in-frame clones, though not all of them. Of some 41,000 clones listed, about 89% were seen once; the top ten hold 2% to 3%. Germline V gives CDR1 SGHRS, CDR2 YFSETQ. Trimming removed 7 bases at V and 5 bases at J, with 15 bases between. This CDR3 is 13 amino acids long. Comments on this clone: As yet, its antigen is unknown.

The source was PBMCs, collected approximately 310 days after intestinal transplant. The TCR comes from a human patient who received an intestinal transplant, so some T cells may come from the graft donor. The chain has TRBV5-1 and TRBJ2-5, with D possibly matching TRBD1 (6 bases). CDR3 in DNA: TGCGCCAGCCGACAGGTGGGGTCGGAGACCCAGTACTTC. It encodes CASRQVGSETQYF. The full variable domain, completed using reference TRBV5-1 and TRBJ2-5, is KAGVTQTPRYLIKTRGQQVTLSCSPISGHRSVSWYQQTPGQGLQFLFEYFSETQRNKGNFPGRFSGRQFSNSRSEMNVSTLELGDSALYLCASRQVGSETQYFGPGTRLLVL.